This entry concerns a single TCR beta chain. V was pared by 0 bases and J by 8 bases, with 11 bases between. The CDR3 has 13 amino acids. The V gene's germline CDR1 is SGHDT and CDR2 YYEEEE. Seattle's cohort entered during active infection and was followed longitudinally. The data originate from a study of blood T cell repertoires in COVID-19. Across the study: COVID-19 samples, acute and convalescent, were from the United States, Italy and Spain. T cells, B-cell-depleted T cells, or PBMCs supplied cDNA or gDNA.

Data came from immunoSEQ multiplex PCR; TCRdb stores just in-frame clones and leaves some out. Among some 290,000 clones listed, about 90% were seen once. The sequenced sample was peripheral blood. The clonotype comes from a young woman with COVID-19, enrolled during active disease. This chain connects TRBV5-6 to TRBJ1-2; tentative D call: TRBD1 (5 bases). CDR3 in amino acids: CASSLAGRTGYTF. The CDR3 bases are TGTGCCAGCAGCTTGGCAGGGAGGACGGGCTACACCTTC.